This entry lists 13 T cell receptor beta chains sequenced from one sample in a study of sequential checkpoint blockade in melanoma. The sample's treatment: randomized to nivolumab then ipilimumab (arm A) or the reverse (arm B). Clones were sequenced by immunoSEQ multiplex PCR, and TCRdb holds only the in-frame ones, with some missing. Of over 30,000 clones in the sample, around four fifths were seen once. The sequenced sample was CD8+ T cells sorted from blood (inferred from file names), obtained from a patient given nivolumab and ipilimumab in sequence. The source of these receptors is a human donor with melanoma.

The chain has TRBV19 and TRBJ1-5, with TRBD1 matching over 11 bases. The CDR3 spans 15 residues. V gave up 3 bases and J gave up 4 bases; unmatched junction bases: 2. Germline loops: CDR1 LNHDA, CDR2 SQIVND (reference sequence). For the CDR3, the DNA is TGTGCCAGTAGTATCGGACAGGGGGCAAATCAGCCCCAGCATTTT. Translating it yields CASSIGQGANQPQHF. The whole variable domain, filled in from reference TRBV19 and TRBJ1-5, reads DGGITQSPKYLFRKEGQNVTLSCEQNLNHDAMYWYRQDPGQGLRLIYYSQIVNDFQKGDIAEGYSVSREKKESFPLTVTSAQKNPTAFYLCASSIGQGANQPQHFGDGTRLSIL.

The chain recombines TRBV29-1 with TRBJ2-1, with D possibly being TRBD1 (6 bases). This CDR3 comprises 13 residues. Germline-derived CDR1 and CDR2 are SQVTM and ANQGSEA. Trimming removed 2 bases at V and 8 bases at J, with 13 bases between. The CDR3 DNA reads TGCAGCGTTGAATTGGGGGCAGGCTATGAGCAGTTCTTC. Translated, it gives CSVELGAGYEQFF.

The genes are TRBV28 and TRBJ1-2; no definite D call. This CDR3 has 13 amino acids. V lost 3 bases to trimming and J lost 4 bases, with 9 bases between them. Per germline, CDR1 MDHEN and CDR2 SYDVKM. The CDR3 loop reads CASSFRSGYGYTF. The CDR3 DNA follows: TGTGCCAGCAGTTTCAGGTCTGGCTATGGCTACACCTTC.

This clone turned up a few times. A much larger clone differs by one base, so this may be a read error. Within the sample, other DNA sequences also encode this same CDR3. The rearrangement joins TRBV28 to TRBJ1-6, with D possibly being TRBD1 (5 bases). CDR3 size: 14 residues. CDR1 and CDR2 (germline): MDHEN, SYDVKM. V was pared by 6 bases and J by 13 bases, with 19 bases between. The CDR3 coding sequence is TGTGCCAGCAGCCTAGGGCAGGGTAACTCCCCCCTCCACTTT. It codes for CASSLGQGNSPLHF.

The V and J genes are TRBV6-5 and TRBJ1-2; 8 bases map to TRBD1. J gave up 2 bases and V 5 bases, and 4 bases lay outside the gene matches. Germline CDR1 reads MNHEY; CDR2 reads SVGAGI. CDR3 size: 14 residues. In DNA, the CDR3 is TGTGCCAGCAGTCCATGGACAGGGAACTATGGCTACACCTTC. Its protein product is CASSPWTGNYGYTF.

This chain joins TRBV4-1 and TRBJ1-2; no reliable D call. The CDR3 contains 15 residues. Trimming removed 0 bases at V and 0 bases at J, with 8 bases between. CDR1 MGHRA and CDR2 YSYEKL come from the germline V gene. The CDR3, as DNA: TGCGCCAGCAGCCAAGAGAGGTATACTAACTATGGCTACACCTTC. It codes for CASSQERYTNYGYTF.

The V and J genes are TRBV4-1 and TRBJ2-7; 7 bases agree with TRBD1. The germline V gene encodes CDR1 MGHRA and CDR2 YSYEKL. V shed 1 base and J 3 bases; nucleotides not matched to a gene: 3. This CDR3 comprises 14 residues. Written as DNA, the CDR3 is TGCGCCAGCAGCCAAGGATCAGGGGGCTACGAGCAGTACTTC. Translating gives CASSQGSGGYEQYF.

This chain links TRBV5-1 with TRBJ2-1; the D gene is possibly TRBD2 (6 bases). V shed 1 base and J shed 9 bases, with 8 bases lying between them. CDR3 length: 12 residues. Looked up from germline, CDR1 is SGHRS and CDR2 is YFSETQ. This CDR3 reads CASSLTGSEQFF. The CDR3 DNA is TGCGCCAGCAGCTTGACCGGGAGTGAGCAGTTCTTC.

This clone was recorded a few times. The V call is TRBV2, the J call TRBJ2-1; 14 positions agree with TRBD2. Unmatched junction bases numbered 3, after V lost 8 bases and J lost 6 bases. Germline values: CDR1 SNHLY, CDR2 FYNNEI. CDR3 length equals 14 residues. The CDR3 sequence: CASEGLAGVNEQFF. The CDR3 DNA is TGTGCCAGCGAGGGACTAGCGGGAGTCAATGAGCAGTTCTTC.

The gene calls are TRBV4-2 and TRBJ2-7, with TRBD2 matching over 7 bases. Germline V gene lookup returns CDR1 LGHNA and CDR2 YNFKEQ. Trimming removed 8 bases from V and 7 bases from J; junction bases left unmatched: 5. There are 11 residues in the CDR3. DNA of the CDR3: TGTGCCAGCCGGGGGGTCGGGGAGCAGTACTTC. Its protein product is CASRGVGEQYF.

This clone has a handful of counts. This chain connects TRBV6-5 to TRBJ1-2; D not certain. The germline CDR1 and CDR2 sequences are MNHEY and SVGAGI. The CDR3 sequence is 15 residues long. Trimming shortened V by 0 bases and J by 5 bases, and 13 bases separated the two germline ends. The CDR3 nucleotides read TGTGCCAGCAGTTACTCAGATTCGGGGAGTTATGGCTACACCTTC. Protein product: CASSYSDSGSYGYTF.

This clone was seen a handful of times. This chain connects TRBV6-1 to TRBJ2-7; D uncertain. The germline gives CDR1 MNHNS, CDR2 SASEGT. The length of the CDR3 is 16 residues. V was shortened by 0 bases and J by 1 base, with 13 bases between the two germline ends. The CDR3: CASSEALVGESYEQYF. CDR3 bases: TGTGCCAGCAGTGAAGCGCTGGTGGGCGAGTCCTACGAGCAGTACTTC.

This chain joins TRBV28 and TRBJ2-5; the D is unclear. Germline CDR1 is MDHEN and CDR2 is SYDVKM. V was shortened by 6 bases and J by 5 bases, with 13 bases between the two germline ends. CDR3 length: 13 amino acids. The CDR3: CASRYSRLETQYF. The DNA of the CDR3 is TGTGCCAGCAGATACAGTCGGTTGGAGACCCAGTACTTC.